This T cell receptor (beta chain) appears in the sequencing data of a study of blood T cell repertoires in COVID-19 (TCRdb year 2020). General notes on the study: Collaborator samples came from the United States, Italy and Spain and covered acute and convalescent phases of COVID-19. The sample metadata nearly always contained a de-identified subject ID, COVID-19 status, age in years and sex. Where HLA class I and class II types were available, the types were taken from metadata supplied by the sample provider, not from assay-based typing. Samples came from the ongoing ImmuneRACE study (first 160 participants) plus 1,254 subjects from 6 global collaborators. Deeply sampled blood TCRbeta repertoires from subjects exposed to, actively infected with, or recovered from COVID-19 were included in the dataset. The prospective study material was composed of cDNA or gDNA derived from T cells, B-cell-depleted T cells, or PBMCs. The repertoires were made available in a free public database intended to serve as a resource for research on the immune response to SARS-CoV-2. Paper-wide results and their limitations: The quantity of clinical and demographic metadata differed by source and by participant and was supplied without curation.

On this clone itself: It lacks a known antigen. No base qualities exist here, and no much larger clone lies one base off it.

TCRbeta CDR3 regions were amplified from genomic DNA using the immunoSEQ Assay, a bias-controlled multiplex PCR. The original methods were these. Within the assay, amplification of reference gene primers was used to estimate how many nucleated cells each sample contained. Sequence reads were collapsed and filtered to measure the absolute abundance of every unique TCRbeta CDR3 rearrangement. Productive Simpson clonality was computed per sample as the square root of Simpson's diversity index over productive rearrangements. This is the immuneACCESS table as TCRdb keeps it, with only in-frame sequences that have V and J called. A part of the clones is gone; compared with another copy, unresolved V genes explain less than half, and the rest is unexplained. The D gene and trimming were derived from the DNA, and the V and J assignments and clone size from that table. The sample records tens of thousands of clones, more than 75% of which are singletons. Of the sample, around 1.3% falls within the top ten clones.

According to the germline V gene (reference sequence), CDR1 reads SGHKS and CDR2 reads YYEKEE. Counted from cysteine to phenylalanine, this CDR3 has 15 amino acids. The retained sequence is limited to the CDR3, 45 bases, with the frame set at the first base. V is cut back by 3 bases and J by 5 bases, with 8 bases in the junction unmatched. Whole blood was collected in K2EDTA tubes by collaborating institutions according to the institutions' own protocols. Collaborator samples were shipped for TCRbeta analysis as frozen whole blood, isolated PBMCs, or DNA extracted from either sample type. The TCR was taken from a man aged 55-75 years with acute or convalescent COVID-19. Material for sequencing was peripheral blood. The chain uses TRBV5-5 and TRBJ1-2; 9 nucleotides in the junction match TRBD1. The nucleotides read TGTGCCAGCAGCTCCTCGGGACAGGGTTTATATGGCTACACCTTC. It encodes CASSSSGQGLYGYTF.